One and the same sample provided the 15 T cell receptor beta chains below, sequenced in a study of chemoradiotherapy in HPV16-positive cancers (dated by TCRdb to 2022 to 2024). Receptors were amplified or captured by the immunoSEQ multiplex PCR assay. Drawn from immuneACCESS, this table holds only the in-frame rearrangements with V and J called that TCRdb kept. Clones are partly lost; checked studies trace under half to an unresolved V gene and leave the rest unexplained. For this sample the table gives 30,000 to 40,000 clones, of which around 93% were detected only once. The top ten clonotypes cover approximately 3.6% of the sample. This material consisted of blood, taken from a patient who underwent chemoradiotherapy. These receptors were taken from a human donor with HPV-associated anogenital cancer.

This chain's CDR3 is CASSLIPGNYGYTF. The DNA for the CDR3 is TGCGCCAGCAGCTTAATTCCGGGGAACTATGGCTACACCTTC. V is TRBV5-1 and J is TRBJ1-2; D is unresolved. V was clipped by 2 bases and J by 2 bases, with 10 bases between them. Germline V CDR1 and CDR2: SGHRS, YFSETQ. The CDR3 has 14 amino acids.

This rearrangement joins TRBV5-5 to TRBJ2-4, with 7 nucleotides matching TRBD1. Per germline, CDR1 SGHKS and CDR2 YYEKEE (reference sequence). This CDR3 contains 16 residues. V was clipped by 1 base and J by 3 bases; unmatched bases: 7. In DNA form, the CDR3 reads TGTGCCAGCAGCTTGATTATAGGGACAGTCAAAAACATTCAGTACTTC. This encodes CASSLIIGTVKNIQYF. Supplemented by reference TRBV5-5 and TRBJ2-4, the full variable domain reads DAGVTQSPTHLIKTRGQQVTLRCSPISGHKSVSWYQQVLGQGPQFIFQYYEKEERGRGNFPDRFSARQFPNYSSELNVNALLLGDSALYLCASSLIIGTVKNIQYFGAGTRLSVL.

The V gene is TRBV6-1, the J gene TRBJ2-1; tentatively, D is TRBD2 (6 bases). V lost 5 bases and J lost 4, with 15 bases in between. In germline, CDR1 is MNHNS, CDR2 SASEGT. CDR3 length: 15 amino acids. The CDR3 loop reads CASSKEGQTYNEQFF. The CDR3 coding sequence is TGTGCCAGCAGTAAGGAGGGGCAGACTTACAATGAGCAGTTCTTC.

The chain is built from TRBV7-3 and TRBJ2-7, with D possibly matching TRBD2 (6 bases). The CDR3 sequence is 14 residues long. CDR1 is SGHTA and CDR2 is FQGTGA in the germline V gene. Trimming took 6 bases from V and 0 from J, leaving 12 bases between them. CDR3 DNA: TGTGCCAGCAGGAGACGGGGGTTCTCCTACGAGCAGTACTTC. Its translation: CASRRRGFSYEQYF.

The chain links TRBV27 to TRBJ2-6; no firm D call. Germline values: CDR1 MNHEY, CDR2 SMNVEV (reference sequence). Trimming took 7 bases from V and 1 from J, leaving 8 bases between them. CDR3 length: 14 amino acids. This chain's CDR3 is CASKRASGANVLTF. Written as DNA, the CDR3 is TGTGCCAGCAAAAGAGCGTCTGGGGCCAACGTCCTGACTTTC.

This clone is a singleton in its sample. The chain has TRBV19 and TRBJ2-2; tentatively, D is TRBD1 (5 bases). This CDR3 comprises 15 residues. Trimming pared 6 bases from V and 1 base from J, leaving 12 bases between. The germline V gene has CDR1 LNHDA and CDR2 SQIVND (reference sequence). The CDR3 coding sequence is TGTGCCAGTAGGTTTTTAAGGGGGAACACCGGGGAGCTGTTTTTT. This gives the protein CASRFLRGNTGELFF.

V gene TRBV30 combines with J gene TRBJ1-4; D unresolved. Germline V gives CDR1 GTSNPN, CDR2 SVGIG (reference sequence). This CDR3 is built from 14 residues. V dropped 1 base and J dropped 8 bases, with 14 bases sitting between them. CDR3 loop: CAWSGPVRGEKLFF. CDR3 nucleotides: TGTGCCTGGAGTGGGCCAGTCAGAGGCGAAAAACTGTTTTTT.

The V and J genes are TRBV6-6 and TRBJ1-1, with D perhaps matching TRBD1 (6 bases). V was shortened by 5 bases and J by 4 bases, with 14 bases between the two germline ends. The CDR3 spans 14 residues. Germline-derived CDR1 and CDR2 are MNHNY and SVGAGI (reference sequence). CDR3 DNA: TGTGCCAGCAGTAGAGAAGGGGGGGGCACTGAAGCTTTCTTT. Protein product: CASSREGGGTEAFF.

The J gene is TRBJ1-1, the V gene TRBV13; tentative D call: TRBD1 (5 bases). Germline CDR1 and CDR2: PRHDT and FYEKMQ (reference sequence). The CDR3 spans 19 residues. Between the trimmed V and J ends, which lost 1 base and 0 bases, there was a span of 21 bases. The CDR3 DNA follows: TGTGCCAGCAGCTTAGAAGTGCAGGACAAGGAAAATCTGAACACTGAAGCTTTCTTT. Protein sequence: CASSLEVQDKENLNTEAFF. Using reference TRBV13 and TRBJ1-1 for the parts outside the CDR3, the full variable domain is AAGVIQSPRHLIKEKRETATLKCYPIPRHDTVYWYQQGPGQDPQFLISFYEKMQSDKGSIPDRFSAQQFSDYHSELNMSSLELGDSALYFCASSLEVQDKENLNTEAFFGQGTRLTVV.

V gene TRBV7-2 combines with J gene TRBJ1-5; TRBD1 is a possible D gene (6 bases). CDR1 SGHTA and CDR2 FQGNSA come from the germline V gene. This CDR3 spans 15 amino acids. V lost 0 bases and J lost 1, with 7 bases in between. CDR3 residues: CASSLAGGSNQPQHF. DNA of the CDR3: TGTGCCAGCAGCTTAGCAGGGGGGAGCAATCAGCCCCAGCATTTT. The variable domain in full, completed from reference TRBV7-2 and TRBJ1-5, reads GAGVSQSPSNKVTEKGKDVELRCDPISGHTALYWYRQSLGQGLEFLIYFQGNSAPDKSGLPSDRFSAERTGGSVSTLTIQRTQQEDSAVYLCASSLAGGSNQPQHFGDGTRLSIL.

This chain links TRBV21-1 with TRBJ1-2. TRBV21-1 is assigned pseudogene status. This CDR3 has 14 amino acids. CDR3 in DNA: TGTGCCAGCTGGAACTCGGGAACTAACTATGGCTACACCTTC. Protein product: CASWNSGTNYGYTF.

CDR3 protein: CASSPGSEAFF. Here the CDR3 DNA reads TGTGCCAGCTCACCAGGCTCTGAAGCTTTCTTT. The chain links TRBV18 to TRBJ1-1; no reliable D call. Trimming left V 2 bases short and J 6 bases short, with 4 bases between. The CDR3 runs 11 residues. Germline lookup yields CDR1 KGHSH and CDR2 LQKENI.

The chain employs TRBV19 and TRBJ2-1, with TRBD1 matching over 7 bases. Germline lookup yields CDR1 LNHDA and CDR2 SQIVND (reference sequence). CDR3 size: 15 residues. V gave up 2 bases and J gave up 5 bases; unmatched junction bases: 6. The DNA for the CDR3 is TGTGCCAGTAGTATATGGGACAGAATCGACAATGAGCAGTTCTTC. Amino acids: CASSIWDRIDNEQFF.

The CDR3 region is CASSQDQTSGQQETQYF. CDR3 nucleotide sequence: TGTGCCAGCAGCCAAGATCAGACTAGCGGGCAACAAGAGACCCAGTACTTC. The chain joins TRBV4-2 to TRBJ2-5; TRBD2 matches 10 bases. This CDR3 contains 17 residues. Germline V gene lookup returns CDR1 LGHNA and CDR2 YNFKEQ. Losses at the gene ends were 0 bases for V and 2 bases for J; bases not matched to a gene: 6.

CDR3 DNA sequence: TGTGCCAGCAGCCCGGGACCTCCGGCCACAGATACGCAGTATTTT. Translating it yields CASSPGPPATDTQYF. V gene TRBV6-5 combines with J gene TRBJ2-3; the D gene could be TRBD1 or TRBD2 (5 bases each). The CDR3 has 15 amino acids. V lost 6 bases to trimming and J lost 2 bases, with 15 bases between them. Germline lookup yields CDR1 MNHEY and CDR2 SVGAGI.